These 7 T cell receptor beta chains came from one sample sequenced in a study of Ad26.COV2.S vaccination and SARS-CoV-2 variants. Treatment noted: roughly 20 received Ad26.COV2.S at low or high dose, single or two shots; roughly five received placebo; per-sample allocation not given. Samples came from day 63 after the first vaccine or placebo injection. The repertoire was sequenced with immunoSEQ multiplex PCR; TCRdb's copy has only in-frame clones and lacks some. The sample yields 440,000 or so clones, roughly 88% seen once. The input for sequencing was peripheral blood, taken in a trial of Ad26.COV2.S vaccine versus placebo. These receptor sequences come from a person between 18 and 65 years old who received the Ad26.COV2.S COVID-19 vaccine or a placebo.

In regard to this clone: Other DNA sequences of this sample code for an identical CDR3. This chain joins TRBV7-3 and TRBJ2-5; perhaps D is TRBD1 or TRBD2 (6 bases each). Germline V gives CDR1 SGHTA, CDR2 FQGTGA. Trimming removed 2 bases at V and 4 bases at J, with 8 bases between. This CDR3 has 13 residues. CDR3 in DNA: TGTGCCAGCAGCTTAGGGGGGCGAGAGACCCAGTACTTC. Protein product: CASSLGGRETQYF.

This clone was detected only once. The J gene is TRBJ1-4, the V gene TRBV7-2, with D tentatively TRBD1 (5 bases). V lost 2 bases and J lost 4, with 8 bases in between. Germline values: CDR1 SGHTA, CDR2 FQGNSA. The CDR3 covers 14 residues. The chain's CDR3 is CASSLQGYNEKLFF. DNA of the CDR3: TGTGCCAGCAGCTTACAGGGCTATAATGAAAAACTGTTTTTT.

The J gene is TRBJ2-7, the V gene TRBV14, with 12 bases lining up with TRBD2. Trimming at V came to 4 bases and at J to 2 bases, leaving 0 bases not matched to a gene. The CDR3 runs 14 residues. The germline V gene has CDR1 SGHDN and CDR2 FVKESK. The CDR3: CASSRLAGAYEQYF. DNA of the CDR3: TGTGCCAGCAGCCGACTAGCGGGGGCCTACGAGCAGTACTTC.

This chain joins TRBV19 and TRBJ1-1; TRBD1 matches at 7 bases. The CDR3 is 13 amino acids. Germline assignment: CDR1 LNHDA and CDR2 SQIVND (reference sequence). With 5 bases clipped from V and 5 bases from J, the junction kept 5 bases outside the gene matches. This CDR3 reads CASSPPTGTEAFF. CDR3 nucleotides: TGTGCCAGTAGTCCACCGACAGGGACTGAAGCTTTCTTT.

The chain employs TRBV5-6 and TRBJ1-6, with D hard to call. The CDR3 sequence is 14 residues long. Germline V lookup: CDR1 SGHDT, CDR2 YYEEEE. V lost 4 bases and J 5 bases, leaving 10 bases between the germline ends. The CDR3 sequence: CASSQMANNSPLHF. The CDR3, as DNA: TGTGCCAGCAGCCAAATGGCGAATAATTCACCCCTCCACTTT.

The rearrangement uses TRBV28 and TRBJ1-6; D gene ambiguous. The germline V gene has CDR1 MDHEN and CDR2 SYDVKM. The CDR3 spans 16 residues. Trimming removed 4 bases at V and 13 bases at J, with 23 bases between. The CDR3 DNA follows: TGTGCCAGCAGTTCCCGGACTGTCGGGTTCAGGTCGCCCCTCCACTTT. This gives the protein CASSSRTVGFRSPLHF.

The chain has TRBV6-2 or TRBV6-3 and TRBJ2-7; 13 bases align to TRBD2. The J segment lost 2 bases and the V segment lost 1 base, leaving 14 bases of the junction unmatched. This CDR3 region has 20 residues. In germline, CDR1 is MNHEY, CDR2 SVGEGT. CDR3 in DNA: TGTGCCAGCAGTTACTTTTCCCCTTGGACTAGCGGGAGTAGGACCTACGAGCAGTACTTC. It specifies CASSYFSPWTSGSRTYEQYF.